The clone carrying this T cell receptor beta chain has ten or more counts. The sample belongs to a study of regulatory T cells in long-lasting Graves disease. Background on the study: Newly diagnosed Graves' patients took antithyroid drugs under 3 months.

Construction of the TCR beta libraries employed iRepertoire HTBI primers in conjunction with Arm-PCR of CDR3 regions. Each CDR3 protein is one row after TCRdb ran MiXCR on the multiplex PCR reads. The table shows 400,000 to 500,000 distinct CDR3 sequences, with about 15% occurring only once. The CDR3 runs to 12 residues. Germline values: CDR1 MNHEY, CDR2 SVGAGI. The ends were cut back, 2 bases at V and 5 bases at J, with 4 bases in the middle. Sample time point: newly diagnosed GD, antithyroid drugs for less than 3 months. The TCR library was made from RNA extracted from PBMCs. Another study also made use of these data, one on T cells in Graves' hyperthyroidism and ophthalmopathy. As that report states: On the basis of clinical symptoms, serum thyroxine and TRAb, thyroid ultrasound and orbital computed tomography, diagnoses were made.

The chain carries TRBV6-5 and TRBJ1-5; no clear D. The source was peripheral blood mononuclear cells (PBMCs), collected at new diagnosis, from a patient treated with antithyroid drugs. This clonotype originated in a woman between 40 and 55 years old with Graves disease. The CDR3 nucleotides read TGTGCCAGCAGTTACCTCGATCAGCCCCAGCATTTT. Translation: CASSYLDQPQHF.